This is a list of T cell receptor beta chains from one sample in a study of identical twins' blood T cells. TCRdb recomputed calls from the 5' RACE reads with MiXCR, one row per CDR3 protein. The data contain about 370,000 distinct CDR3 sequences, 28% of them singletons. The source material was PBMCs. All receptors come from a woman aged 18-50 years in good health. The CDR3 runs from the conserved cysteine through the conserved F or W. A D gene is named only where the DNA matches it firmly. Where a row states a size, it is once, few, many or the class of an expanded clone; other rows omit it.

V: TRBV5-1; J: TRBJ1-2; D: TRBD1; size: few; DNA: TGCGCCAGCAGCTGGGACAGGGATGATGGCTACACCTTC; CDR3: CASSWDRDDGYTF
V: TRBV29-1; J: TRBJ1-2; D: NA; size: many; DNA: TGCAGCGTTGATGTTGCAGACGACAAGGATGGCTACACCTTC; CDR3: CSVDVADDKDGYTF
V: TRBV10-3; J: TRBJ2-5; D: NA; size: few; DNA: TGTGCCATCAGTGTGTCAGGCCAAGAGACCCAGTACTTC; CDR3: CAISVSGQETQYF
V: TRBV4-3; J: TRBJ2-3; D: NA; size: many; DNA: TGCGCCAGCAGCCAAGAAGGATTCACAGATACGCAGTATTTT; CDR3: CASSQEGFTDTQYF
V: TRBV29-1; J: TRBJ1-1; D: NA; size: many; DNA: TGCAGCGTTGCGGAATTTAGACGGACTGAAGCTTTCTTT; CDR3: CSVAEFRRTEAFF
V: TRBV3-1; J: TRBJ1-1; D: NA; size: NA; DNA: TGTGCCAGCAGCCACACGGGCAGGGACACTGAAGCTTTCTTT; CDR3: CASSHTGRDTEAFF
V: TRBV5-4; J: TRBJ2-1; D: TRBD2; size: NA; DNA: TGTGCCAGCAGCCCTGACCTAGCGGGGAGCTCCTACAATGAGCAGTTCTTC; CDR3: CASSPDLAGSSYNEQFF
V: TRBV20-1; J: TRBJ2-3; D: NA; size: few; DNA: TGCAGTGCCCCCGCTTACGCGGAGTTAACAGATACGCAGTATTTT; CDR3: CSAPAYAELTDTQYF
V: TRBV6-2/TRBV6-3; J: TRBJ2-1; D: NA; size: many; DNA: TGTGCCAGCAGTTACCGGGGTAATGAGCAGTTCTTC; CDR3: CASSYRGNEQFF
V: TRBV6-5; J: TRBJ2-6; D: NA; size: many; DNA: TGTGCCAGCAAAACGGCAGGCGATGCGGGGGCCAACGTCCTGACTTTC; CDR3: CASKTAGDAGANVLTF
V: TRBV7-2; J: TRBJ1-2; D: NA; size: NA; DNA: TGTGCCAACAGCTTAGGGGTTTACCAGGGCGGCTACACCTTC; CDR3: CANSLGVYQGGYTF
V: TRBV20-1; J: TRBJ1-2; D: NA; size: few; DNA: TGCAGTGCTAGGGGGCGGAAAGCTAACTATGGCTACACCTTC; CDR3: CSARGRKANYGYTF
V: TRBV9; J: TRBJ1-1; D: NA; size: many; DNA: TGTGCCAGCAGCGTAGGATGGGGATTAGACTCTGAAGCTTTCTTT; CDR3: CASSVGWGLDSEAFF
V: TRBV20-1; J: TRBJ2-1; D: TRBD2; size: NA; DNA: TGCAGTGCTAGACTAGCGGGAGCGTTCTATGAGCAGTTCTTC; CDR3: CSARLAGAFYEQFF
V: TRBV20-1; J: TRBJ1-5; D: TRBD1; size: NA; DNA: TGCAGTGCTAGATCCGGGACAGATTATCAGCCCCAGCATTTT; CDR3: CSARSGTDYQPQHF
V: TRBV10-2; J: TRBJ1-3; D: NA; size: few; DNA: TGCGCCAGCAGGGTGGGGTCGGCTGGAAACACCATATATTTT; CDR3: CASRVGSAGNTIYF
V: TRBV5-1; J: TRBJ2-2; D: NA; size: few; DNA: TGCGCCAGCAGCCCTAAACAGGGTCGCACCGGGGAGCTGTTTTTT; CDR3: CASSPKQGRTGELFF
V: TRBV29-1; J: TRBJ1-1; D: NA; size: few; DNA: TGCAGCGGACTGAGGGTTATGAACACTGAAGCTTTCTTT; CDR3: CSGLRVMNTEAFF
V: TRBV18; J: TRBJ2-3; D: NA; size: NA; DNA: TGTGCCAGCTCTCGGGGACGGGGGGCTTCAGATACGCAGTATTTT; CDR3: CASSRGRGASDTQYF
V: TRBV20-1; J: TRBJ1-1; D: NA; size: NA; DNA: TGCAGTTCCAGAGGCTTGGGAGCTTTCTTT; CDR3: CSSRGLGAFF
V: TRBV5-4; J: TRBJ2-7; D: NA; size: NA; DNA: TGTGCCAGCAGCCCGGGGTATGACTCTCGGGAGCAGTACTTC; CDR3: CASSPGYDSREQYF
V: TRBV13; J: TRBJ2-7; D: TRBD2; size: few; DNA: TGTGCCAGCAGCTTGGGACTAGCCAGTTCATACGAGCAGTACTTC; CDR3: CASSLGLASSYEQYF
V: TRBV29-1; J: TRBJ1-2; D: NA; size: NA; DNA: TGCAGCGTTTGTCTGGTCTACACCTTC; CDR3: CSVCLVYTF
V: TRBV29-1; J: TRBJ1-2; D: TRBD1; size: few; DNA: TGCAGCGTTGAAAATGGACAGGGCGGCTACACCTTC; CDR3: CSVENGQGGYTF
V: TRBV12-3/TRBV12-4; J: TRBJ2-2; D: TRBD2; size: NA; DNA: TGTGCCAGCAGCAAAGGGACTATCATATACACCGGGGAGCTGTTTTTT; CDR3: CASSKGTIIYTGELFF
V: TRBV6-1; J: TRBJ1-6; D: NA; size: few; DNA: TGTGCCAGCACCCCCGGGGCGGCAGATAATTCACCCCTCCACTTT; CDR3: CASTPGAADNSPLHF
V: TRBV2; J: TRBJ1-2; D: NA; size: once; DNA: TGTGCCAGCAGTGAAGAGGGGACTCGTCAGAACTATGGCTACACCTTC; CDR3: CASSEEGTRQNYGYTF
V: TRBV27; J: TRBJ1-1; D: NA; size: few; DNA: TGTGCCAGCAGTTTAAGGGCGGGGGGAAAAGTCACTGAAGCTTTCTTT; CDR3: CASSLRAGGKVTEAFF
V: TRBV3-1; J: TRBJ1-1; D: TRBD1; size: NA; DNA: TGTGCCAGCAGCCAAGAGGGAGGGGGCGACGACACTGAAGCTTTCTTT; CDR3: CASSQEGGGDDTEAFF
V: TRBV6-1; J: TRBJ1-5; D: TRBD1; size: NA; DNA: TGTGCCAGCAGATATCTAGGGACAGTGCAGTTTCAGCCCCAGCATTTT; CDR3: CASRYLGTVQFQPQHF
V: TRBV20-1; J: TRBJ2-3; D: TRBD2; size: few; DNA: TGCAGCGGGACTAGCGGAGTAAAAGATACGCAGTATTTT; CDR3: CSGTSGVKDTQYF
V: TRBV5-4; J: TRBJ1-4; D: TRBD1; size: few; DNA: TGTGCCAGCAGCACGACAGGGGGAAGCGAAAAACTGTTTTTT; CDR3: CASSTTGGSEKLFF
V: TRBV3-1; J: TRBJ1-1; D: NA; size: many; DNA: TGTGCCAGCAGCCCCGAGGGGGTCACTGAAGCTTTCTTT; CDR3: CASSPEGVTEAFF
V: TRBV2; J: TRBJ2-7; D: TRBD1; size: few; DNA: TGTGCCAGCAGTGAAGCGCTCTTCGGGACAGCCACCGGCTCCTACGAGCAGTACTTC; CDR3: CASSEALFGTATGSYEQYF
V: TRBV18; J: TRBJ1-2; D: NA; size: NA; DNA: TGTGCCAGCTCACCGGACAGAAACTCTGGCTACACCTTC; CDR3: CASSPDRNSGYTF
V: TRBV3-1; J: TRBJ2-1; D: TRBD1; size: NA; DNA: TGTGCCAGCAGGGGACAGGGCCTCTACAATGAGCAGTTCTTC; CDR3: CASRGQGLYNEQFF
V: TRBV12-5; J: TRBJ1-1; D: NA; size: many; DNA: TGTGCTAGTGGTTTGAGATATCAGGGCCAAGCTTTCTTT; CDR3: CASGLRYQGQAFF
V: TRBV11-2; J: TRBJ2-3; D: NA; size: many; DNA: TGTGCCAGCAGCTTATATCATCTCGCGGGGGCCGGAGATACGCAGTATTTT; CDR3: CASSLYHLAGAGDTQYF
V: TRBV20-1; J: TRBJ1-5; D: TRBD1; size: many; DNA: TGCAGTGCGTGGACAGGGACCCAGCCCCAGCATTTT; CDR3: CSAWTGTQPQHF
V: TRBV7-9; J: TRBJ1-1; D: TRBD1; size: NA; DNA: TGTGCCAGCAGCCCAGGCTCCGGGACAGAGAACACTGAAGCTTTCTTT; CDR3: CASSPGSGTENTEAFF
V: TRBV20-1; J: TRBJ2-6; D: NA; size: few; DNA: TGCAGTGCTAGAGATTTGTTAGACTACTCTGGGGCCAACGTCCTGACTTTC; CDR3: CSARDLLDYSGANVLTF
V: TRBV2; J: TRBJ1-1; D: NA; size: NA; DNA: TGTGCCAGCAGGGAGAAGTGGGCTTTCTTT; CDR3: CASREKWAFF
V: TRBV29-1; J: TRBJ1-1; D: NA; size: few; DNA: TGCAGCGTTGACCCGGGTAATACTGAAGCTTTCTTT; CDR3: CSVDPGNTEAFF
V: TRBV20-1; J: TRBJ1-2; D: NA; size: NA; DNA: TGCAGTGCGACACTTGGGACAAGCTATGGCTACACCTTC; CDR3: CSATLGTSYGYTF
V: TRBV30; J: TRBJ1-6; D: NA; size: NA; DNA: TGTGCCTGGAGTTCAGGGGTTTATTCACCCCTCCACTTT; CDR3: CAWSSGVYSPLHF
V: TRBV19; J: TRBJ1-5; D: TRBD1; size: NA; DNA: TGTGCCAGTAGTAAGACGACAGGGGCCCAGCCCCAGCATTTT; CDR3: CASSKTTGAQPQHF
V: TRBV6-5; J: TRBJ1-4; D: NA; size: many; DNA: TGTGCCAGCAGTTGGACGGCGGGCAGTGAAAAACTGTTTTTT; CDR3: CASSWTAGSEKLFF
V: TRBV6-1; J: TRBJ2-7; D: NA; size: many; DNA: TGTGCCAGTAGTGAGGGGGGATACGAGCAGTACTTC; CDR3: CASSEGGYEQYF
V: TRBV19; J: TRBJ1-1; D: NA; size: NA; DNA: TGTGCCAGTAGTGGGCCAGGGGTTACTGAAGCTTTCTTT; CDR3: CASSGPGVTEAFF
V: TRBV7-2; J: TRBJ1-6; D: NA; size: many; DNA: TGTGCCAGCAGCCTACATGGGTCACCCCTCCACTTT; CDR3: CASSLHGSPLHF
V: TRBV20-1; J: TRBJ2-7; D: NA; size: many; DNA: TGCAGTGCGTCGTCTGGGCTCTCCTACGAGCAGTACTTC; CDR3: CSASSGLSYEQYF
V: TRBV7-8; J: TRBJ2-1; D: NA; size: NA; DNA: TGTGCCAGCAGCTTTACGGGGTACAATGGGCAGTTCTTC; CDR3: CASSFTGYNGQFF
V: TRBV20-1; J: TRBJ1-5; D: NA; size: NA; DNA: TGCAGTGCTGGAGAGGGCCCCCCCAATCAGCCCCAGCATTTT; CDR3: CSAGEGPPNQPQHF
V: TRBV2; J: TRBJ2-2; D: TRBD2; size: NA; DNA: TGTGCCAGCAGGGGGACTAGCATCACCGGGGAGCAGTTTTTT; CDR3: CASRGTSITGEQFF
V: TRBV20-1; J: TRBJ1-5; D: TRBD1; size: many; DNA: TGCAGTGCCAGTCCCTCTCAGGGGGTTAAGCCCCAGCATTTT; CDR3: CSASPSQGVKPQHF
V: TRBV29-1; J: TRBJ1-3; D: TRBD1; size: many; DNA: TGCAGCGCTAGCTGGACAGGCGGCACCATATATTTT; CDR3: CSASWTGGTIYF
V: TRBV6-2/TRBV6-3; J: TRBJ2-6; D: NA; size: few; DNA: TGTGCCAGCAGAGGACGATTCTCTGGGGCCAACGTCCTGACTTTC; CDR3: CASRGRFSGANVLTF
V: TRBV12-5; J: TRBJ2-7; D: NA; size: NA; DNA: TGTGCTAGTGGTTTGACCGCCCCCACCTACGAGCAGTACTTC; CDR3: CASGLTAPTYEQYF